A selection of T cell receptor beta chains follows, all from one sample in a study of cytomegalovirus exposure and HLA in healthy donors. Sequenced by immunoSEQ multiplex PCR; TCRdb stores in-frame clones only, minus some. The sample carries about 140,000 clones, roughly 71% recorded once. Sequenced sample: PBMCs. These receptors were taken from a man aged 30 to 45 in good health and CMV-seronegative. The CDR3 runs from the conserved cysteine through the conserved F or W.

TRBJ2-3	TRBV28	CASSSKHSGPSTDTQYF
TRBJ1-1	TRBV2	CASSENSEAFF
TRBJ1-2	TRBV4-1	CASSQPTGSTGYTF
TRBJ2-7	TRBV6-1	CASTPAESFSYEQYF
TRBJ1-1	TRBV7-2	CASRYSLNTEAFF
TRBJ2-2	TRBV29-1	CSVEDTAAGELFF
TRBJ2-7	TRBV7-9	CASSLGAGAYEQYF
TRBJ1-4	TRBV2	CASSEGIVGGEKLFF
TRBJ1-4	TRBV6-5	CASRLPGDNEKLFF
TRBJ1-5	TRBV6-1	CASTSRYSNQPQHF
TRBJ2-1	TRBV7-6	CASSPGNNNEQFF
TRBJ2-1	TRBV5-1	CASSLDYEQFF
TRBJ2-7	TRBV7-9	CASRGLAGEREQYF
TRBJ2-7	TRBV5-5	CASSLIPISDEQYF
NA	TRBV7-2	CASSLAHGTGAEQYF
TRBJ1-1	TRBV27	CASISSREGAGNTEAFF
TRBJ2-5	TRBV5-6	CASSRPGLAETQYF
TRBJ2-7	TRBV19	CASSIGTGGAYEQYF
TRBJ2-1	TRBV9	CASSVGTSGAQNNEQFF
TRBJ1-2	TRBV2	CASSVDWNGYTF
TRBJ2-3	TRBV4-2	CASSPRLADTQYF
TRBJ2-5	TRBV6-1	CASRGLAGWETQYF
TRBJ1-1	TRBV7-9	CSSRPTDRGLNTEAFF
TRBJ2-5	TRBV6-5	CAGDSGGAGETQYF
TRBJ1-4	TRBV29-1	CSVTRNRGATNEKLFF
TRBJ2-6	TRBV5-1	CASSGGTGLFTGANVLTF
TRBJ1-1	TRBV19	CASSIDSKRVEAFF
TRBJ1-2	TRBV27	CASRRSTKGDYTF
TRBJ1-2	TRBV7-2	CASSLETGRTNYGYTF
TRBJ1-2	TRBV6-1	CASSERQGTYGYTF
TRBJ2-5	TRBV7-8	CASSPTGVGETQYF
TRBJ2-7	TRBV18	CASSPGTDLYEQYF
TRBJ1-1	TRBV5-6	CASSLGQEEAFF
TRBJ1-5	TRBV6-6	CASRDPTGGTNQPQHF
TRBJ1-1	TRBV7-2	CASSLERGTEAFF
TRBJ1-5	TRBV6-5	CASTRGSNQPQHF
TRBJ2-7	TRBV2	CASSEAFTAYEQYF
TRBJ1-3	TRBV4-1	CASSPLPGQGRAGNTIYF
TRBJ1-2	TRBV5-4	CASSLGGTVVFDYGYTF
TRBJ1-1	TRBV2	CASSEAPGLTEAFF
TRBJ2-5	TRBV19	CASKRSGPWETQYF
TRBJ1-5	TRBV6-1	CASQKTEENQPQHF
TRBJ2-3	TRBV7-9	CASSSPTSRDLTDTQYF
TRBJ2-7	TRBV28	CASSAPEGAHLVYEQYF
TRBJ1-6	TRBV27	CASSPRDRVGNSPLHF
TRBJ2-1	TRBV30	CAWSSGTVYNEQFF
TRBJ2-7	TRBV9	CASSVGNSNYEQYF
TRBJ2-3	TRBV25-1	CASSKLDVTDTQYF
TRBJ2-2	TRBV4-1	CASSQAGGNGELFF
TRBJ1-5	TRBV19	CASSMRWQGNNQPQHF
TRBJ1-2	TRBV29-1	CSSLSEDNSHGYTF